Each of the 30 T cell receptor beta chains below was sequenced from the same sample in a study of blood T cells in healthy people across ages. Sample-barcoded 5' priming and a J-beta primer mix drove a second PCR of about 7 to 11 cycles. MiXCR, applied by TCRdb to the 5' RACE reads, yields one record per CDR3 protein. The table has about 1 million distinct CDR3 sequences, under 45% seen once; the top ten hold approximately 17%. The sequenced sample consisted of blood. The receptors here all came from a woman aged 55 to 70 in good health.

This clonotype appeared a few times. V usage is TRBV25-1 and J usage is TRBJ1-5; D unclear. Germline V CDR1 and CDR2: MGHDK, SYGVNS. The CDR3 covers 13 residues. Between the trimmed V and J ends, which lost 8 bases and 3 bases, there was a span of 11 bases. The DNA for the CDR3 is TGTGCCAGCTACCTCAGCTACAATCAGCCCCAGCATTTT. It is translated as CASYLSYNQPQHF.

A few counts support this clonotype. The chain links TRBV5-1 to TRBJ2-7, with D perhaps TRBD2 (7 bases). Germline V gene sequence: CDR1 SGHRS, CDR2 YFSETQ. The CDR3 contains 15 residues. The ends were cut back, 1 base at V and 0 bases at J, with 11 bases in the middle. The CDR3 coding sequence is TGCGCCAGCAGCTTGAGAGGGGGGGACTCCTACGAGCAGTACTTC. This sequence encodes CASSLRGGDSYEQYF.

The chain uses TRBV4-1 and TRBJ2-1; D possibly matches TRBD1 or TRBD2 (5 bases each). The end of the DNA is better explained by TRBJ2-7, so the J call may be wrong. Germline assignment: CDR1 MGHRA and CDR2 YSYEKL. The CDR3 has 15 residues. CDR3: CASSQGTSSYNEQYF. The CDR3 DNA is TGCGCCAGCAGCCAGGGGACGAGCTCCTACAATGAGCAGTACTTC.

The rearrangement joins TRBV10-2 to TRBJ2-2; D remains ambiguous. CDR3 length equals 13 residues. Looked up from germline, CDR1 is WSHSY and CDR2 is SAAADI. V lost 6 bases to trimming and J lost 4 bases, with 9 bases between them. The CDR3 region has the DNA TGCGCCAGCAGGGGGTATAGCACCGGGGAGCTGTTTTTT. Translating it yields CASRGYSTGELFF.

The table lists this clonotype with a few counts. This chain joins TRBV20-1 and TRBJ2-7; the D is unclear. The last part of the DNA fits TRBJ2-5 better; the J call may be wrong. This CDR3 comprises 16 residues. Germline values: CDR1 DFQATT, CDR2 SNEGSKA (reference sequence). CDR3 in amino acids: CSARVQPGSLQETQYF. CDR3 in DNA: TGCAGTGCTAGAGTGCAACCGGGTAGTCTCCAAGAGACCCAGTACTTC.

This clonotype has at least ten counts. The CDR3, as DNA: TGTGCCAGCAGCTTAGGCGGAGGATCCCAAGAGACCCAGTACTTC. Protein sequence: CASSLGGGSQETQYF. This chain joins TRBV11-1 and TRBJ2-5; the D gene is possibly TRBD2 (5 bases). The V end was cut by 1 base, the J end by 1 base, with 10 bases between. The germline V gene encodes CDR1 SGHAT and CDR2 FQDESV (reference sequence). CDR3 length equals 15 residues.

This clonotype has a handful of counts. The chain recombines TRBV3-1 with TRBJ2-1; D uncertain. The CDR3 extends over 13 amino acids. Germline CDR1 and CDR2: LGHDT and YNNKEL (reference sequence). Trimming took 0 bases from V and 10 from J, leaving 10 bases between them. The CDR3 loop reads CASSQDINLEQFF. CDR3 sequence (DNA): TGTGCCAGCAGCCAAGACATTAACCTAGAGCAGTTCTTC.

The V call is TRBV20-1, the J call TRBJ2-4; TRBD1 agrees at 8 bases. V lost 2 bases and J lost 8; bases outside the gene matches: 5. The length of the CDR3 is 13 residues. Germline loops: CDR1 DFQATT, CDR2 SNEGSKA (reference sequence). CDR3 DNA: TGCAGTGCTAGAAAGCAGGGGGCCCACATTCAGTACTTC. Amino acids: CSARKQGAHIQYF.

The rearrangement links TRBV10-3 to TRBJ2-7; 9 nucleotides align to TRBD1. Germline V CDR1 and CDR2: ENHRY, SYGVKD. J was trimmed by 6 bases and V by 3 bases; bases with no gene match: 6. The CDR3 loop spans 14 amino acids. CDR3 protein: CAISEGDRASEQYF. The CDR3 DNA follows: TGTGCCATCAGTGAAGGGGACAGGGCCAGCGAGCAGTACTTC.

The genes are TRBV7-8 and TRBJ2-7, with 7 bases matching TRBD2. The V and J ends lost 3 bases and 1 base, in that order; junction bases with no gene match: 9. The germline V gene encodes CDR1 SGHVS and CDR2 FQNEAQ. There are 16 residues in the CDR3. This chain's CDR3 is CASSLGGPGLSYEQYF. The CDR3, as DNA: TGTGCCAGCAGCTTGGGGGGTCCGGGACTATCCTACGAGCAGTACTTC.

This clonotype has just a few counts. The chain carries TRBV20-1 and TRBJ1-1; D gene ambiguous. V dropped 6 bases and J dropped 1 base, with 24 bases sitting between them. Per germline, CDR1 DFQATT and CDR2 SNEGSKA (reference sequence). CDR3 length equals 17 residues. The CDR3 DNA follows: TGCAGTGCCCCGGACGACTACCCCATAACCTCGAACACTGAAGCTTTCTTT. It encodes CSAPDDYPITSNTEAFF.

Notes on this clonotype: Germline and junction disagree at one end, which may indicate a read error. The rearrangement joins TRBV10-3 to TRBJ2-3; TRBD1 agrees at 8 bases. Germline values: CDR1 ENHRY, CDR2 SYGVKD. The CDR3 spans 13 residues. In DNA, the CDR3 is TGTTCCATCACGCAGGGGGCCGCAGATACGCAGTATTTT. Translation: CSITQGAADTQYF.

This clonotype was detected only a few times. The CDR3 sequence: CASSHSGGRGPLAIYEQYF. CDR3 DNA: TGTGCCAGCAGCCATTCGGGCGGGCGGGGGCCACTAGCGATCTACGAGCAGTACTTC. V usage is TRBV14 and J usage is TRBJ2-7; weak D call: TRBD2 (7 bases). The germline V and J ends were trimmed by 3 bases and 3 bases, with 27 bases remaining between them. The germline gives CDR1 SGHDN, CDR2 FVKESK. The CDR3 sequence is 19 residues long.

The V gene is TRBV12-3 or TRBV12-4, the J gene TRBJ1-1, with TRBD1 as a possible D gene (5 bases). The CDR3 is 15 residues long. Trimming cost V 3 bases and J 3 bases, with 14 bases left between them. The CDR3 loop is CASSFVSGWDTEAFF. In nucleotides, the CDR3 is TGTGCCAGCAGTTTCGTCTCAGGGTGGGACACTGAAGCTTTCTTT.

The count of this clonotype is one. The rearrangement links TRBV11-2 to TRBJ2-7; maybe TRBD1 (5 bases). Between the trimmed V and J ends, which lost 5 bases and 4 bases, there was a span of 21 bases. Per the germline V gene, CDR1 is SGHAT and CDR2 is FQNNGV. The CDR3 is 16 amino acids. The CDR3 loop is CASSPGRVPFPYEQYF. The CDR3 nucleotides are TGTGCCAGCAGCCCAGGCAGGGTCCCCTTTCCTTACGAGCAGTACTTC. The full variable domain, its missing parts supplied by reference TRBV11-2 and TRBJ2-7, is EAGVAQSPRYKIIEKRQSVAFWCNPISGHATLYWYQQILGQGPKLLIQFQNNGVVDDSQLPKDRFSAERLKGVDSTLKIQPAKLEDSAVYLCASSPGRVPFPYEQYFGPGTRLTVT.

Worth noting for this clonotype: An end of the junction differs from the germline gene, which may be a read error. The rearrangement links TRBV6-5 to TRBJ2-1, with TRBD2 identical over 7 bases. CDR1 is MNHEY, CDR2 SVGAGI, per germline. This CDR3 has 12 residues. Here the CDR3 DNA reads TGTGCCAGCAGTTTTGGGGGGGTCGAGCAGTATTTC. This encodes CASSFGGVEQYF.

This clonotype was picked up many times. CDR3 region: CATSDPGVTDTQYF. The CDR3 DNA reads as TGTGCCACCAGTGATCCAGGGGTCACAGATACGCAGTATTTT. The chain links TRBV24-1 to TRBJ2-3; tentatively, D is TRBD1 (6 bases). Trimming removed 3 bases from V and 2 bases from J, with 8 bases in between. CDR3 length: 14 amino acids. Germline V CDR1 and CDR2: KGHDR, SFDVKD.

This clonotype showed up just once. V is TRBV18 and J is TRBJ2-4; no clear D. Trimming stripped 0 bases from V and 0 bases from J, with 9 bases between. The CDR3 consists of 16 residues. Germline V lookup: CDR1 KGHSH, CDR2 LQKENI. CDR3 coding DNA: TGTGCCAGCTCACCACCGCACAACATAGCCAAAAACATTCAGTACTTC. This codes for CASSPPHNIAKNIQYF.

The V call is TRBV29-1, the J call TRBJ2-5; 10 bases align to TRBD1. The end of the DNA is better explained by TRBJ2-7, so the J call may be wrong. The CDR3 has 14 amino acids. CDR1 and CDR2 from the germline V gene are SQVTM and ANQGSEA. The CDR3 bases are TGCAGCGGGGGCCGACAGGGGGCCCGCTGCGAGCAGTACTTC. It codes for CSGGRQGARCEQYF.

V and J are TRBV6-2 or TRBV6-3 and TRBJ2-7; perhaps TRBD2 as D (6 bases). Germline CDR1 and CDR2: MNHEY and SVGEGT. The CDR3 is 14 amino acids. The germline V and J ends were trimmed by 2 bases and 4 bases, with 12 bases remaining between them. The CDR3 is CASSYGGLRYEQYF. CDR3 bases: TGTGCCAGCAGTTACGGGGGACTTAGATACGAGCAGTACTTC.

This clonotype was recorded many times. CDR3 in amino acids: CATSKAATRSRYEQYF. The CDR3, as DNA: TGTGCCACCAGCAAAGCAGCTACTAGATCGCGGTACGAGCAGTACTTC. The chain recombines TRBV15 with TRBJ2-7; maybe TRBD2 (5 bases). This CDR3 has 16 amino acids. With 4 bases removed from V and 4 bases from J, the gap between germline ends came to 20 bases. Germline V gives CDR1 LNHNV, CDR2 YYDKDF (reference sequence).

V usage is TRBV7-6 and J usage is TRBJ2-3; 9 bases are a match to TRBD2. CDR3 length: 20 residues. V was clipped by 0 bases and J by 5 bases; unmatched bases: 18. CDR1 is SGHVS and CDR2 is FNYEAQ in the germline V gene. CDR3 coding DNA: TGTGCCAGCAGCTTAGCGATTTGGCTAGCGGGACCAGCTCCAGTAGATACGCAGTATTTT. Protein product: CASSLAIWLAGPAPVDTQYF.

The table lists this clonotype with many counts. V usage is TRBV20-1 and J usage is TRBJ2-3; D perhaps matches TRBD2 (6 bases). Deletions cut 5 bases from V and 2 bases from J, with 11 bases between. CDR3 length equals 13 residues. Per the germline V gene, CDR1 is DFQATT and CDR2 is SNEGSKA (reference sequence). This chain's CDR3 is CSAPSAITDTQYF. CDR3 in DNA: TGCAGTGCTCCTAGCGCCATCACAGATACGCAGTATTTT.

The genes are TRBV6-1 and TRBJ2-2; 9 bases agree with TRBD1. Germline CDR1 is MNHNS and CDR2 is SASEGT. CDR3 length: 15 residues. With 5 bases clipped from V and 6 bases from J, the junction kept 7 bases outside the gene matches. This CDR3 reads CASSTGGRGSGELFF. The CDR3 DNA reads TGTGCCAGCAGTACAGGGGGCCGAGGATCCGGGGAGCTGTTTTTT.

This clonotype was seen ten or more times. The gene calls are TRBV7-2 and TRBJ2-1, with D tentatively TRBD1 or TRBD2 (5 bases each). V lost 5 bases to trimming and J lost 8 bases, with 13 bases between them. The CDR3 is made up of 13 amino acids. Germline V CDR1 and CDR2: SGHTA, FQGNSA. The CDR3, as DNA: TGTGCCAGCAGCCCCGGGACCCGACATGAGCAGTTCTTC. It translates to CASSPGTRHEQFF.

This rearrangement joins TRBV12-3 or TRBV12-4 to TRBJ2-1, with no clear D. The J call is uncertain, as TRBJ2-7 better fits the DNA end. The CDR3 is 14 residues long. The CDR3 sequence is CASSFLTTYNEQYF. The CDR3 DNA reads as TGTGCCAGCAGTTTCCTGACAACATACAATGAGCAGTACTTC.

This clonotype has just a few counts. The J gene is TRBJ2-5, the V gene TRBV11-3; D is unclear. Judging by the DNA end, TRBJ2-7 fits better; the J call may be wrong. The CDR3 runs to 13 residues. Germline CDR1 reads SGHNT; CDR2 reads YENEEA. In DNA, the CDR3 is TGTGCCAGCAGCTCCGGTTTTCCCGGCGAGCAGTACTTC. The encoded protein is CASSSGFPGEQYF.

The rearrangement uses TRBV6-1 and TRBJ2-7, with TRBD1 identical over 7 bases. The length of the CDR3 is 15 residues. Germline V gives CDR1 MNHNS, CDR2 SASEGT. CDR3 DNA sequence: TGTACCCTACTCGAGCCCCGGGACAGTGCCTACGAGCAGTACTTC. Encoded protein: CTLLEPRDSAYEQYF.

This clonotype has just a few counts. This rearrangement joins TRBV20-1 to TRBJ1-6; D uncertain. Trimming took off 1 base at V and 3 bases at J, with 7 bases between the two ends. Germline CDR1 is DFQATT and CDR2 is SNEGSKA (reference sequence). The CDR3 contains 14 residues. CDR3 bases: TGCAGTGCTAGAGCGCACAACTATAATTCACCCCTCCACTTT. Translation gives CSARAHNYNSPLHF.

This chain joins TRBV18 and TRBJ2-1, with 12 bases aligning to TRBD2. The germline V gene has CDR1 KGHSH and CDR2 LQKENI. V shed 0 bases and J 7 bases; nucleotides not matched to a gene: 10. This CDR3 region has 18 residues. The DNA of the CDR3 is TGTGCCAGCTCACCACCGAAGCTGACTAGCGGGAGATGGAATGAGCAGTTCTTC. Translation gives CASSPPKLTSGRWNEQFF.